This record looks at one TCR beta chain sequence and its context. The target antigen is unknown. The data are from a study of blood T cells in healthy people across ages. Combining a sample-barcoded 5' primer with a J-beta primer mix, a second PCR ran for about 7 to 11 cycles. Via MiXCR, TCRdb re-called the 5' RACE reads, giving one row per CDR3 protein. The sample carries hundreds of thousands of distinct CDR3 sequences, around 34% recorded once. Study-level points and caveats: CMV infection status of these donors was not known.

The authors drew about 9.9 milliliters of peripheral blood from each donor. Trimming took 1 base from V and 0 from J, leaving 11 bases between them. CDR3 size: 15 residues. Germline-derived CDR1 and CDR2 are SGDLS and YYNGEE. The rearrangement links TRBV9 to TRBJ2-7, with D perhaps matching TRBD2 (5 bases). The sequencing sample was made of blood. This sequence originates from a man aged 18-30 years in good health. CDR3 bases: TGTGCCAGCAGCGTAACCAGCGGAAACTCCTACGAGCAGTACTTC. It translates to CASSVTSGNSYEQYF.